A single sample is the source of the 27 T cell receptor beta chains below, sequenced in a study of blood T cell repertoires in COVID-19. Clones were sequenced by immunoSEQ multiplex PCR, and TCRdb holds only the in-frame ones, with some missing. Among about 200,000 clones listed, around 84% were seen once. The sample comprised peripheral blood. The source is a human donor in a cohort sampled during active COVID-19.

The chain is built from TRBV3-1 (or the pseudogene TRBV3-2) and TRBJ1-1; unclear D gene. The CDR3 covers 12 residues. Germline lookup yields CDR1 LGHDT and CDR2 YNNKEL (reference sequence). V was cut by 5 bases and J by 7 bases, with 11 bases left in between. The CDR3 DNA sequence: TGTGCCAGCAGCTATCAGCGTCTTGAAGCTTTCTTT. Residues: CASSYQRLEAFF.

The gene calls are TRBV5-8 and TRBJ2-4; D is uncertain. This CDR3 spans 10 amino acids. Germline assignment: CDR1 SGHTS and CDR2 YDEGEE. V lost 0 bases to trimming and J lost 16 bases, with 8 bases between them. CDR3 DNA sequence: TGTGCCAGCAGCTTGGGAGGTGGCTACTTC. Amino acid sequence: CASSLGGGYF.

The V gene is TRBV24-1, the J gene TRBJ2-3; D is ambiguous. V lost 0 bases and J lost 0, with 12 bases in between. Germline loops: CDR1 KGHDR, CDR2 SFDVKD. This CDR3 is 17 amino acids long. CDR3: CATSDLQSIASTDTQYF. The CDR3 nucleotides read TGTGCCACCAGTGATTTGCAAAGCATCGCTAGCACAGATACGCAGTATTTT.

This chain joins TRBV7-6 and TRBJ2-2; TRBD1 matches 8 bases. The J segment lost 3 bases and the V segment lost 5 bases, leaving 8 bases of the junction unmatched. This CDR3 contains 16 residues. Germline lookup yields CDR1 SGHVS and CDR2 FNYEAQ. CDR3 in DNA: TGTGCCAGCAGCCCGCCTGGGACAGGAGACACCGGGGAGCTGTTTTTT. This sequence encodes CASSPPGTGDTGELFF.

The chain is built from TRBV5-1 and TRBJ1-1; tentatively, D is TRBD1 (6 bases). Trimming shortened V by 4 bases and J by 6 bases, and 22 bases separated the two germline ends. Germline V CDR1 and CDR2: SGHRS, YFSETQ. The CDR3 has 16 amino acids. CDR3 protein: CASSAAGTGYIPEAFF. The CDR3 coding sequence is TGCGCCAGCAGCGCCGCCGGCACAGGGTATATCCCTGAAGCTTTCTTT.

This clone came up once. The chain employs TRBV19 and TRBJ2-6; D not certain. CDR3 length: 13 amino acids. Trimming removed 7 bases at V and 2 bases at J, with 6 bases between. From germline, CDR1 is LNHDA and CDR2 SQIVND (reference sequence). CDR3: CASNSPGANVLTF. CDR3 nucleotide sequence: TGTGCCAGTAACTCGCCTGGGGCCAACGTCCTGACTTTC.

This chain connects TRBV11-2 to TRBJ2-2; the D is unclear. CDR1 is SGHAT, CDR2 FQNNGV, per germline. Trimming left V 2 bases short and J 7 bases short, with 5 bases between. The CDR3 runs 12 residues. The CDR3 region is CASSLIFGELFF. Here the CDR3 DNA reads TGTGCCAGCAGCTTAATATTCGGGGAGCTGTTTTTT.

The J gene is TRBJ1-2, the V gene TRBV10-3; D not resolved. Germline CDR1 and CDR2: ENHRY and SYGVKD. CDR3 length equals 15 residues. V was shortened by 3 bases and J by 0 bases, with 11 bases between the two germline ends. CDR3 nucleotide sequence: TGTGCCATCAGTGATCGTGTTTCCGCTAACTATGGCTACACCTTC. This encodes CAISDRVSANYGYTF.

The CDR3 sequence: CASSLVAGYMVAGELFF. The DNA of the CDR3 is TGTGCCAGCAGCTTAGTAGCAGGGTACATGGTCGCCGGGGAGCTGTTTTTT. The rearrangement uses TRBV7-8 and TRBJ2-2; TRBD1 might be the D (5 bases). The CDR3 is 17 residues long. Germline V gene data show CDR1 as SGHVS and CDR2 as FQNEAQ. V lost 1 base to trimming and J lost 6 bases, with 18 bases between them. The full variable domain, with the rest looked up from reference TRBV7-8 and TRBJ2-2, is GAGVSQSPRYKVAKRGQDVALRCDPISGHVSLFWYQQALGQGPEFLTYFQNEAQLDKSGLPSDRFFAERPEGSVSTLKIQRTQQEDSAVYLCASSLVAGYMVAGELFFGEGSRLTVL.

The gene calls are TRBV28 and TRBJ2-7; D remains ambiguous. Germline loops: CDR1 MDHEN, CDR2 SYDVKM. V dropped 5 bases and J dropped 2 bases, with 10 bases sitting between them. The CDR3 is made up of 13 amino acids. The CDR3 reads CASSSPLPYEQYF. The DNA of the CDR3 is TGTGCCAGCAGTAGCCCCCTCCCCTACGAGCAGTACTTC.

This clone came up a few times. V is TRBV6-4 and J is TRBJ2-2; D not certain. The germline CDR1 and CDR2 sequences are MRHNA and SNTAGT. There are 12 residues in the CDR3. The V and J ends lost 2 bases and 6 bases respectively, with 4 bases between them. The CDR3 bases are TGTGCCAGCAGTGACGCGGCCGGGGAGCTGTTTTTT. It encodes CASSDAAGELFF.

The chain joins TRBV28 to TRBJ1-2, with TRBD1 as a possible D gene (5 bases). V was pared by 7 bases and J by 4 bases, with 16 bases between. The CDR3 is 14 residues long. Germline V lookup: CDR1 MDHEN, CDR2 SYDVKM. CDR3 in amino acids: CASITPGKAYGYTF. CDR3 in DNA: TGTGCCAGCATCACTCCAGGGAAAGCCTATGGCTACACCTTC.

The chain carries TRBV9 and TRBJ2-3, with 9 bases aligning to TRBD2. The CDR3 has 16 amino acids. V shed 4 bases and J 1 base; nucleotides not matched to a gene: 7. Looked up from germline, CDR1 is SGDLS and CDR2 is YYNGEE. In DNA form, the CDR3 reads TGTGCCAGCAGCCCGTTAGCGGGGGACGGCACAGATACGCAGTATTTT. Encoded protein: CASSPLAGDGTDTQYF.

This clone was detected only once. The CDR3 nucleotides read TGTGCCAGCAGCCTTACGGTGCCCGGGGAGCTGTTTTTT. The encoded protein is CASSLTVPGELFF. V usage is TRBV11-2 and J usage is TRBJ2-2; D not certain. Trimming removed 5 bases at V and 6 bases at J, with 10 bases between. Germline CDR1 is SGHAT and CDR2 is FQNNGV. The CDR3 totals 13 residues.

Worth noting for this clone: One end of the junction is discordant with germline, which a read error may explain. CDR3 bases: TGTGCCACCCGAGGTCGGAACGCCGGGGAGCTGTTTTTT. This gives the protein CATRGRNAGELFF. This chain connects TRBV24-1 to TRBJ2-2; D remains unclear. The germline V gene encodes CDR1 KGHDR and CDR2 SFDVKD. This CDR3 region has 13 residues.

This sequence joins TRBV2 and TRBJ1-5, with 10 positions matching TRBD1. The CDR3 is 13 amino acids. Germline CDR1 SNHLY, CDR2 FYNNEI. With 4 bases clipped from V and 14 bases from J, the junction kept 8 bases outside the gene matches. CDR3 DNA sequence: TGTGCCAGCAGTGGAGTCCGGGACAGGGGTGAGCATTTT. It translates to CASSGVRDRGEHF.

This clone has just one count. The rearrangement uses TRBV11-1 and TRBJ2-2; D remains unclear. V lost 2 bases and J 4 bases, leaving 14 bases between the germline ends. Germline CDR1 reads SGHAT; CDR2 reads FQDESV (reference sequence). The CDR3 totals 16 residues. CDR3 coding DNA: TGTGCCAGCAGCTTAATAGGTGGGCCAGGCACCGGGGAGCTGTTTTTT. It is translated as CASSLIGGPGTGELFF.

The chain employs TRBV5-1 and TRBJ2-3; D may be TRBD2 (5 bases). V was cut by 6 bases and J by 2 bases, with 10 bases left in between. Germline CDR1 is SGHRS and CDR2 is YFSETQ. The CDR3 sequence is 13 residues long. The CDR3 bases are TGCGCCAGCAACGAGCGGTTCACAGATACGCAGTATTTT. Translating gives CASNERFTDTQYF.

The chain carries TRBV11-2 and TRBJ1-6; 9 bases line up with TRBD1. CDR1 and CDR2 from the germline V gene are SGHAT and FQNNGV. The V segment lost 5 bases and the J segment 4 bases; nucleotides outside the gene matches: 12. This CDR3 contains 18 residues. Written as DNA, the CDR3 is TGTGCCAGCAGCCCGAGGCCAGGACAGGGGTTTTATAATTCACCCCTCCACTTT. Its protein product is CASSPRPGQGFYNSPLHF. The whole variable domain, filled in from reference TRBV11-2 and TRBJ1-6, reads EAGVAQSPRYKIIEKRQSVAFWCNPISGHATLYWYQQILGQGPKLLIQFQNNGVVDDSQLPKDRFSAERLKGVDSTLKIQPAKLEDSAVYLCASSPRPGQGFYNSPLHFGNGTRLTVT.

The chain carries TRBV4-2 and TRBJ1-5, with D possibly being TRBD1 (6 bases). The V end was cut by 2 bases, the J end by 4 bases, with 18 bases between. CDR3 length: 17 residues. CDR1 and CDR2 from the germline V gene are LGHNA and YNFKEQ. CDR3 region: CASSQKIRGFANQPQHF. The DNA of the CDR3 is TGTGCCAGCAGCCAAAAGATCAGGGGATTCGCAAATCAGCCCCAGCATTTT.

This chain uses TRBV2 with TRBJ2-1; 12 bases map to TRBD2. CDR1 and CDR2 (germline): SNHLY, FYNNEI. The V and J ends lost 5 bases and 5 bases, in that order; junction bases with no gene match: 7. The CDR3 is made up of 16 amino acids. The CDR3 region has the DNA TGTGCCAGCAGTCCCAGGACTAGCGGGGCCAACAATGAGCAGTTCTTC. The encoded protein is CASSPRTSGANNEQFF. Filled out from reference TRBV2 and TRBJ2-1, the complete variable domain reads EPEVTQTPSHQVTQMGQEVILRCVPISNHLYFYWYRQILGQKVEFLVSFYNNEISEKSEIFDDQFSVERPDGSNFTLKIRSTKLEDSAMYFCASSPRTSGANNEQFFGPGTRLTVL.

The chain's CDR3 is CASTDQLAGAYEQYF. In DNA form, the CDR3 reads TGTGCCAGCACCGACCAACTAGCGGGAGCCTACGAGCAGTACTTC. The rearrangement links TRBV6-6 to TRBJ2-7, with TRBD2 identical over 11 bases. J lost 2 bases, V lost 7 bases, and 7 bases had no gene match. Germline-derived CDR1 and CDR2 are MNHNY and SVGAGI (reference sequence). The CDR3 length is 15 residues.

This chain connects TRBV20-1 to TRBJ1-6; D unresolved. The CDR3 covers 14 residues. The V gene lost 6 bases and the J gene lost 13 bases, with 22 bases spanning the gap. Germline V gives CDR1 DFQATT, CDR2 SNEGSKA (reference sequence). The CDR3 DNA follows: TGCAGTGCCAGTCTCGGTGGGATTAGCGGGCCCCTCCACTTT. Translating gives CSASLGGISGPLHF.

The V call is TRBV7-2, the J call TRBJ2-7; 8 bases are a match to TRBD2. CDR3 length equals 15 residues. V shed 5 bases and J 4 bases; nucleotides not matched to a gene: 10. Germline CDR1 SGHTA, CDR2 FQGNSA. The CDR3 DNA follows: TGTGCCAGCAGCCTCTCGGGACTAGGCAGGTACGAGCAGTACTTC. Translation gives CASSLSGLGRYEQYF.

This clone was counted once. The CDR3 reads CASSLVQGVSYEQYF. CDR3 nucleotides: TGCGCCAGCAGCTTGGTGCAGGGGGTTTCCTACGAGCAGTACTTC. This chain links TRBV5-1 with TRBJ2-7, with TRBD1 matching over 7 bases. CDR3 length: 15 amino acids. Germline loops: CDR1 SGHRS, CDR2 YFSETQ. V shed 0 bases and J 1 base; nucleotides not matched to a gene: 4.

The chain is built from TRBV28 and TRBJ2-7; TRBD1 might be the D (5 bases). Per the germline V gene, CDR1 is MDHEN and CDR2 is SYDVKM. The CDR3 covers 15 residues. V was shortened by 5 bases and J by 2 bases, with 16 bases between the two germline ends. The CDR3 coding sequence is TGTGCCAGCAGTCCCCCGACAGTCCCGACCTACGAGCAGTACTTC. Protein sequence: CASSPPTVPTYEQYF.

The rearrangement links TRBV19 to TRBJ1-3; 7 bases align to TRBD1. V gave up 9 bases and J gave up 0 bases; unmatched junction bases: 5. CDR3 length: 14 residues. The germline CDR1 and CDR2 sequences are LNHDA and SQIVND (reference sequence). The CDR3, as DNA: TGTGCCAGCCGTGGGACAGACTCTGGAAACACCATATATTTT. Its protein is CASRGTDSGNTIYF.